Following are 22 T cell receptor beta chains from one sample sequenced in a study of beta chain features in type 1 diabetes. What was sequenced were expressed TCRB transcripts, since all of the isolated RNA had been reverse transcribed. The table came from immunoSEQ multiplex PCR; TCRdb's copy has only in-frame clones and leaves some out. The sample includes almost 350,000 clones, 20% of them seen just once. The specimen sequenced was naive CD4+ T cells from blood. The origin of the receptors is a woman between 18 and 29 years old in good health.

This chain joins TRBV7-2 and TRBJ1-2; no clear D. Germline values: CDR1 SGHTA, CDR2 FQGNSA. This CDR3 region has 15 residues. V was trimmed by 0 bases and J by 0 bases, leaving 8 bases between them. The CDR3 region has the DNA TGTGCCAGCAGCTTAGCGCAGGTCACTAACTATGGCTACACCTTC. Its translation is CASSLAQVTNYGYTF.

This clone has more than one count but fewer than ten. The chain links TRBV7-2 to TRBJ2-1; 8 nucleotides align to TRBD2. Unmatched junction bases numbered 3, after V lost 1 base and J lost 4 bases. This CDR3 comprises 15 residues. Germline V gene sequence: CDR1 SGHTA, CDR2 FQGNSA. The CDR3 DNA follows: TGTGCCAGCAGCTTAGAAGCGGGGGTGTACAATGAGCAGTTCTTC. This sequence encodes CASSLEAGVYNEQFF.

This clone was detected only a few times. The gene calls are TRBV29-1 and TRBJ2-5; 12 bases are shared with TRBD2. Germline V gene sequence: CDR1 SQVTM, CDR2 ANQGSEA. The CDR3 runs to 15 residues. V lost 4 bases and J lost 10; bases outside the gene matches: 13. The CDR3, as DNA: TGCAGCGTTGTCCCCGCTAGCGGGGGGGTAGGGATCCAGTACTTC. Translated: CSVVPASGGVGIQYF.

The chain employs TRBV6-5 and TRBJ1-1, with D uncertain. CDR1 MNHEY and CDR2 SVGAGI come from the germline V gene. Trimming took 7 bases from V and 4 from J, leaving 13 bases between them. The length of the CDR3 is 13 residues. The CDR3 sequence is CASTLEWSTEAFF. The DNA of the CDR3 is TGTGCCAGCACACTAGAGTGGTCCACTGAAGCTTTCTTT.

The chain links TRBV6-4 to TRBJ1-2; TRBD1 aligns across 11 bases. This CDR3 contains 14 residues. Germline V gives CDR1 MRHNA, CDR2 SNTAGT. The V and J ends lost 10 bases and 8 bases, in that order; junction bases with no gene match: 12. The CDR3 is CANKRGQGARGYTF. DNA for the CDR3: TGTGCCAACAAAAGAGGACAGGGGGCTAGAGGCTACACCTTC.

This clone was observed a few times. The chain is built from TRBV28 and TRBJ2-1; possible D gene TRBD2, 6 bases. The CDR3 covers 16 residues. Germline V gene lookup returns CDR1 MDHEN and CDR2 SYDVKM. Between the trimmed V and J ends, which lost 2 bases and 3 bases, there was a span of 14 bases. The CDR3 loop reads CASSLPRGARYNEQFF. The CDR3 nucleotides read TGTGCCAGCAGTTTACCGCGGGGAGCCCGCTACAATGAGCAGTTCTTC. Filled out from reference TRBV28 and TRBJ2-1, the complete variable domain reads DVKVTQSSRYLVKRTGEKVFLECVQDMDHENMFWYRQDPGLGLRLIYFSYDVKMKEKGDIPEGYSVSREKKERFSLILESASTNQTSMYLCASSLPRGARYNEQFFGPGTRLTVL.

The genes are TRBV29-1 and TRBJ2-1, with TRBD2 matching over 11 bases. Trimming cost V 4 bases and J 9 bases; bases outside gene matches: 5. The CDR3 has 13 amino acids. The germline V gene has CDR1 SQVTM and CDR2 ANQGSEA. CDR3 nucleotide sequence: TGCAGCGTTGCCGGGACTAGCGGTATTGAGCAGTTCTTC. This encodes CSVAGTSGIEQFF.

J is TRBJ2-5 and V is TRBV10-3; 7 bases line up with TRBD2. Losses at the gene ends were 0 bases for V and 1 base for J; bases not matched to a gene: 5. Germline CDR1 ENHRY, CDR2 SYGVKD. The CDR3 has 16 residues. CDR3 coding DNA: TGTGCCATCAGTGAGTCGAATAGCGGGCTCCAAGAGACCCAGTACTTC. Protein: CAISESNSGLQETQYF.

This clone was picked up a small number of times. CDR3 amino acids: CATRDRGHSGELFF. Written as DNA, the CDR3 is TGTGCCACCAGGGACAGGGGTCATTCCGGGGAGCTGTTTTTT. The chain joins TRBV15 to TRBJ2-2, with 9 bases lining up with TRBD1. This CDR3 spans 14 amino acids. The germline V gene has CDR1 LNHNV and CDR2 YYDKDF (reference sequence). The V gene end was trimmed by 6 bases and the J gene end by 6 bases; junction bases not matched to a gene: 5.

V usage is TRBV7-9 and J usage is TRBJ2-3; a weak D match, TRBD2 (5 bases). Looked up from germline, CDR1 is SEHNR and CDR2 is FQNEAQ (reference sequence). This CDR3 spans 14 amino acids. Trimming cost V 1 base and J 2 bases, with 7 bases left between them. CDR3 sequence (DNA): TGTGCCAGCAGCTTAGACGGACTCACAGATACGCAGTATTTT. Translation: CASSLDGLTDTQYF.

There are a few counts of this clone. Other nucleotide sequences in the sample specify the same CDR3. The chain combines TRBV5-1 with TRBJ2-7; no clear D. This CDR3 comprises 13 residues. Germline values: CDR1 SGHRS, CDR2 YFSETQ. The V end lost 2 bases, the J end lost 7 bases, and 13 bases lay between the germline ends. The CDR3, as DNA: TGCGCCAGCAGCTTACCGGGTGGTAATGAGCAGTACTTC. It translates to CASSLPGGNEQYF.

This clone turned up a few times. J is TRBJ1-1 and V is TRBV29-1; tentative D call: TRBD1 (5 bases). This CDR3 region has 12 residues. The V gene lost 4 bases and the J gene lost 0 bases, with 6 bases spanning the gap. CDR1 is SQVTM, CDR2 ANQGSEA, per germline. CDR3 residues: CSVGGVNTEAFF. Here the CDR3 DNA reads TGCAGCGTTGGGGGGGTGAACACTGAAGCTTTCTTT.

The chain joins TRBV5-1 to TRBJ2-1; TRBD2 matches 12 bases. Trimming at V came to 5 bases and at J to 5 bases, leaving 2 bases not matched to a gene. CDR3 size: 14 residues. Germline lookup yields CDR1 SGHRS and CDR2 YFSETQ. DNA for the CDR3: TGCGCCAGCAGACTAGCGGGAGGAAACAATGAGCAGTTCTTC. Translating gives CASRLAGGNNEQFF.

V and J are TRBV13 and TRBJ2-7; maybe TRBD2 (7 bases). V lost 5 bases, J lost 4 bases, and 24 bases lay in between. Germline loops: CDR1 PRHDT, CDR2 FYEKMQ (reference sequence). CDR3 length equals 17 residues. The CDR3 protein is CASSTTWGREHIYEQYF. The CDR3 nucleotides are TGTGCCAGCAGCACTACCTGGGGGCGGGAGCATATTTACGAGCAGTACTTC.

This clone was counted between two and nine times. V gene TRBV30 combines with J gene TRBJ2-1; 8 nucleotides align to TRBD2. The V gene end was trimmed by 0 bases and the J gene end by 1 base; junction bases not matched to a gene: 8. CDR3 length equals 17 residues. Germline V gene data show CDR1 as GTSNPN and CDR2 as SVGIG (reference sequence). CDR3 residues: CAWSVLGGRKSYNEQFF. DNA of the CDR3: TGTGCCTGGAGTGTACTGGGCGGGAGGAAGTCCTACAATGAGCAGTTCTTC.

Only a few counts were recorded for this clone. J is TRBJ2-1 and V is TRBV7-2; 9 bases are a match to TRBD2. This CDR3 is built from 15 residues. The ends lost 4 bases at V and 7 bases at J; junction bases unmatched: 8. In germline, CDR1 is SGHTA, CDR2 FQGNSA. The chain's CDR3 is CASSSGTSRGNEQFF. CDR3 in DNA: TGTGCCAGCAGCTCCGGGACTAGCCGAGGGAATGAGCAGTTCTTC.

A few counts support this clone. The rearrangement joins TRBV18 to TRBJ2-5; possible D gene TRBD1, 6 bases. In germline, CDR1 is KGHSH, CDR2 LQKENI. The CDR3 contains 15 residues. Trimming pared 0 bases from V and 2 bases from J, leaving 10 bases between. CDR3 bases: TGTGCCAGCTCACCACCGAGCACAGGGCAAGAGACCCAGTACTTC. Its translation is CASSPPSTGQETQYF.

The chain joins TRBV2 to TRBJ2-5, with 10 nucleotides matching TRBD1. This CDR3 comprises 15 residues. Per the germline V gene, CDR1 is SNHLY and CDR2 is FYNNEI. V lost 4 bases to trimming and J lost 2 bases; unmatched junction nucleotides: 4. CDR3 in amino acids: CASSVMGQGQETQYF. The CDR3 nucleotides read TGTGCCAGCAGTGTAATGGGACAGGGGCAAGAGACCCAGTACTTC.

The chain recombines TRBV10-3 with TRBJ2-5, with 8 bases lining up with TRBD1. Germline CDR1 reads ENHRY; CDR2 reads SYGVKD. Losses at the gene ends were 10 bases for V and 5 bases for J; bases not matched to a gene: 15. The CDR3 loop spans 15 amino acids. The CDR3 DNA reads as TGTGCCACGGGACAGGCGGAGGGCCGAACGGAGACCCAGTACTTC. The encoded protein is CATGQAEGRTETQYF.

This clone was observed a handful of times. V usage is TRBV7-2 and J usage is TRBJ2-3; TRBD2 is a possible D gene (5 bases). This CDR3 contains 15 residues. The V and J ends lost 1 base and 9 bases respectively, with 17 bases between them. Germline V gives CDR1 SGHTA, CDR2 FQGNSA. As DNA, the CDR3 is TGTGCCAGCAGCTTAGGGAATTGGGAATCGGGAACGCAGTATTTT. Its protein is CASSLGNWESGTQYF.

The chain carries TRBV5-6 and TRBJ2-1, with 8 bases fitting TRBD1. V shed 7 bases and J 7 bases; nucleotides not matched to a gene: 7. From germline, CDR1 is SGHDT and CDR2 YYEEEE. The CDR3 loop spans 13 amino acids. For the CDR3, the DNA is TGTGCCAGCCGACGGACAGGGTGGAATGAGCAGTTCTTC. Its translation: CASRRTGWNEQFF. Complete variable domain (other parts from reference TRBV5-6 and TRBJ2-1): DAGVTQSPTHLIKTRGQQVTLRCSPKSGHDTVSWYQQALGQGPQFIFQYYEEEERQRGNFPDRFSGHQFPNYSSELNVNALLLGDSALYLCASRRTGWNEQFFGPGTRLTVL.

The rearrangement links TRBV9 to TRBJ1-6; 8 nucleotides line up with TRBD1. V dropped 2 bases and J dropped 9; count of bases not matched to a gene: 4. The CDR3 runs to 14 residues. Germline V lookup: CDR1 SGDLS, CDR2 YYNGEE. This CDR3 is CASSVGTGLSPLHF. DNA for the CDR3: TGTGCCAGCAGCGTGGGGACAGGCCTTTCACCCCTCCACTTT.